This passage covers 31 T cell receptor beta chains from one sample sequenced in a study of blood T cells in healthy people across ages. A second PCR, run for about 7 to 11 cycles, used a sample-barcoded 5' primer plus a J-beta primer mix. TCRdb reanalysed the 5' RACE reads using MiXCR and keeps one entry per CDR3 protein. This sample carries 650,000 to 1,000,000 distinct CDR3 sequences, around 36% of them seen once, and the ten largest clones take over 10%. Sequenced input: blood. The origin of the receptors is a man aged 18 to 35 in good health.

V gene TRBV27 combines with J gene TRBJ2-5; TRBD1 or TRBD2 may be the D gene (5 bases each). Germline loops: CDR1 MNHEY, CDR2 SMNVEV (reference sequence). V lost 1 base and J lost 11, with 23 bases in between. CDR3 length: 16 amino acids. The CDR3 DNA is TGTGCCAGCAGTTTATTGAGGGGCGCCCCTCACAATGAGCAGTACTTC. Protein product: CASSLLRGAPHNEQYF.

The chain links TRBV10-3 to TRBJ2-6; 9 nucleotides align to TRBD1. The CDR3 length is 17 residues. Germline V gene lookup returns CDR1 ENHRY and CDR2 SYGVKD. V lost 4 bases to trimming and J lost 1 base; unmatched junction nucleotides: 5. CDR3 loop: CAISGGQGPSGANVLTF. The CDR3 region has the DNA TGTGCCATCAGTGGGGGACAGGGCCCTTCTGGGGCCAACGTCCTGACTTTC.

Concerning this clonotype: Being one base from a much bigger clone, this may be a read error. Here the CDR3 omits its conserved ending phenylalanine or tryptophan, so a read error is the likely source. In DNA, the CDR3 is TGCAGTGCCCGGGGGAGGACCTATAGCACAGATACGCAGTATCTT. Protein: CSARGRTYSTDTQYL. The rearrangement uses TRBV20-1 and TRBJ2-3; D is perhaps TRBD2 (6 bases). V was pared by 6 bases and J by 0 bases, with 16 bases between. From germline, CDR1 is DFQATT and CDR2 SNEGSKA (reference sequence). This CDR3 comprises 15 residues.

The J gene is TRBJ1-5, the V gene TRBV12-1. TRBV12-1 is marked as a pseudogene. There are 14 residues in the CDR3. Written as DNA, the CDR3 is TGTGCCAGCACCCTCCCCGGCTGCACGAAGCCCCAGCATTTT. Translation: CASTLPGCTKPQHF.

Regarding this clonotype: Its ends do not fully match the called genes, so a read error is possible. The V gene is TRBV4-1, the J gene TRBJ1-1, with 8 positions matching TRBD1. This CDR3 region has 16 residues. From germline, CDR1 is MGHRA and CDR2 YSYEKL. The CDR3 reads CASSQGQGKVNTEVFF. As DNA, the CDR3 is TGCGCCAGCAGCCAAGGACAGGGGAAGGTAAACACTGAAGTTTTCTTT.

There are many counts of this clonotype. The chain is built from TRBV20-1 and TRBJ2-3; 8 bases line up with TRBD2. CDR1 and CDR2 (germline): DFQATT, SNEGSKA (reference sequence). CDR3 length: 15 amino acids. V shed 3 bases, J shed 2 bases, and the junction held 7 bases outside the gene matches. The CDR3 bases are TGCAGTGCTAGGATGGTAGCGGGAACCACAGATACGCAGTATTTT. Protein: CSARMVAGTTDTQYF.

The chain has TRBV5-1 and TRBJ2-1; D possibly corresponds to TRBD2 (6 bases). The CDR3 loop spans 15 amino acids. V was trimmed by 1 base and J by 6 bases, leaving 14 bases between them. Germline V lookup: CDR1 SGHRS, CDR2 YFSETQ. As DNA, the CDR3 is TGCGCCAGCAGCTTGATTGGCGGGGTTGGCAATGAGCAGTTCTTC. Protein: CASSLIGGVGNEQFF. Full variable domain (rest looked up from reference TRBV5-1 and TRBJ2-1): KAGVTQTPRYLIKTRGQQVTLSCSPISGHRSVSWYQQTPGQGLQFLFEYFSETQRNKGNFPGRFSGRQFSNSRSEMNVSTLELGDSALYLCASSLIGGVGNEQFFGPGTRLTVL.

V and J are TRBV5-1 and TRBJ1-1; 7 positions agree with TRBD1. The CDR3 has 15 residues. CDR1 SGHRS and CDR2 YFSETQ come from the germline V gene. V gave up 4 bases and J gave up 1 base; unmatched junction bases: 7. DNA of the CDR3: TGCGCCAGCAGCCGGATACAGGGGACGAACACTGAAGCTTTCTTT. Its protein is CASSRIQGTNTEAFF.

The sample holds many counts of this clonotype. The chain recombines TRBV9 with TRBJ1-2; D might be TRBD1 (6 bases). V lost 7 bases and J lost 4, with 17 bases in between. This CDR3 has 14 amino acids. Looked up from germline, CDR1 is SGDLS and CDR2 is YYNGEE. CDR3 sequence: CASGPKTGLYGYTF. The CDR3 coding sequence is TGTGCCAGCGGCCCCAAGACAGGACTCTATGGCTACACCTTC. Filled out from reference TRBV9 and TRBJ1-2, the complete variable domain reads DSGVTQTPKHLITATGQRVTLRCSPRSGDLSVYWYQQSLDQGLQFLIQYYNGEERAKGNILERFSAQQFPDLHSELNLSSLELGDSALYFCASGPKTGLYGYTFGSGTRLTVV.

In nucleotides, the CDR3 is TGCGCCAGCAGCCAAGATCCCCCAACGGGGGAAAAACTGTTTTTT. Its translation: CASSQDPPTGEKLFF. This chain joins TRBV4-3 and TRBJ1-4; no clear D. CDR3 length: 15 amino acids. Trimming cost V 0 bases and J 8 bases, with 13 bases left between them. Germline-derived CDR1 and CDR2 are LGHNA and YSLEER.

The chain employs TRBV15 and TRBJ1-1; no clear D gene. Germline V gives CDR1 LNHNV, CDR2 YYDKDF (reference sequence). V shed 0 bases and J shed 1 base, with 12 bases lying between them. The CDR3 length is 16 residues. CDR3 nucleotide sequence: TGTGCCACCAGCAGAGATTACCGAGTAGGGAACACTGAAGCTTTCTTT. It yields the protein CATSRDYRVGNTEAFF.

The table lists this clonotype with many counts. The gene calls are TRBV4-3 and TRBJ2-3; 9 nucleotides align to TRBD2. V was clipped by 2 bases and J by 0 bases; unmatched bases: 15. Germline-derived CDR1 and CDR2 are LGHNA and YSLEER. The length of the CDR3 is 20 residues. As DNA, the CDR3 is TGCGCCAGCAGCCAAAGGGCACAGCGGGGGGCCGCTCCTAGCACAGATACGCAGTATTTT. This sequence encodes CASSQRAQRGAAPSTDTQYF.

The gene calls are TRBV10-3 and TRBJ1-1; the match to TRBD1 covers 8 bases. Losses at the gene ends were 2 bases for V and 5 bases for J; bases not matched to a gene: 10. The CDR3 totals 16 residues. Germline V gives CDR1 ENHRY, CDR2 SYGVKD. The CDR3 is CAISEPIGQGLTEAFF. CDR3 DNA: TGTGCCATCAGTGAGCCTATAGGACAGGGATTAACTGAAGCTTTCTTT.

This clonotype showed up just a few times. V is TRBV12-3 or TRBV12-4 and J is TRBJ1-5; 8 bases map to TRBD1. This CDR3 has 15 residues. The J segment lost 2 bases and the V segment lost 6 bases, leaving 6 bases of the junction unmatched. CDR3 nucleotides: TGTGCCAGCAGAGACTCGACAGGGGGCAATCAGCCCCAGCATTTT. Translated, it gives CASRDSTGGNQPQHF.

The CDR3 nucleotides read TGCAGTGCTGGAACAGACAGGGAAGCTTTCTTT. Protein: CSAGTDREAFF. The chain combines TRBV20-1 with TRBJ1-1; TRBD1 might be the D (6 bases). This CDR3 comprises 11 residues. Germline values: CDR1 DFQATT, CDR2 SNEGSKA (reference sequence). Trimming cost V 5 bases and J 8 bases, with 12 bases left between them.

V gene TRBV6-6 combines with J gene TRBJ1-1, with D possibly matching TRBD1 (5 bases). Trimming took 2 bases from V and 3 from J, leaving 10 bases between them. There are 14 residues in the CDR3. CDR1 is MNHNY, CDR2 SVGAGI, per germline (reference sequence). The CDR3, as DNA: TGTGCCAGCAGTTACCGGGGGAGGGACACTGAAGCTTTCTTT. Its translation: CASSYRGRDTEAFF.

This clonotype was seen a few times. V usage is TRBV12-3 or TRBV12-4 and J usage is TRBJ1-6; 8 bases fit TRBD1. The CDR3 totals 15 residues. J lost 7 bases, V lost 3 bases, and 5 bases had no gene match. The CDR3 region has the DNA TGTGCCAGCAGTTTTGGGACAGGAAGAAATTCACCCCTCCACTTT. This codes for CASSFGTGRNSPLHF.

The chain uses TRBV7-2 and TRBJ2-2; 8 bases agree with TRBD2. There are 15 residues in the CDR3. The germline V gene encodes CDR1 SGHTA and CDR2 FQGNSA. J was trimmed by 3 bases and V by 5 bases; bases with no gene match: 5. CDR3: CASSPGGLDTGELFF. The CDR3 nucleotides are TGTGCCAGCAGCCCGGGGGGGTTAGACACCGGGGAGCTGTTTTTT.

This clonotype has more than one count but fewer than ten. J is TRBJ2-3 and V is TRBV19; 13 bases fit TRBD2. The germline gives CDR1 LNHDA, CDR2 SQIVND (reference sequence). This CDR3 comprises 16 residues. Trimming at V came to 3 bases and at J to 4 bases, leaving 4 bases not matched to a gene. The CDR3 sequence is CASSIQTSGGSDTQYF. CDR3 coding DNA: TGTGCCAGTAGTATCCAGACTAGCGGGGGGTCAGATACGCAGTATTTT. The full variable domain, with the rest looked up from reference TRBV19 and TRBJ2-3, is DGGITQSPKYLFRKEGQNVTLSCEQNLNHDAMYWYRQDPGQGLRLIYYSQIVNDFQKGDIAEGYSVSREKKESFPLTVTSAQKNPTAFYLCASSIQTSGGSDTQYFGPGTRLTVL.

This clonotype was recorded a few times. The V gene is TRBV20-1, the J gene TRBJ2-1; 7 positions agree with TRBD1. The DNA matches TRBJ2-7 better at its end, which makes the J call doubtful. The CDR3 spans 14 residues. Germline CDR1 and CDR2: DFQATT and SNEGSKA (reference sequence). The CDR3 is CSAYGTARYNEQYF. CDR3 bases: TGCAGTGCTTACGGGACAGCCCGCTACAATGAGCAGTACTTC.

The chain employs TRBV3-1 and TRBJ2-3; D assignment may be TRBD1 or TRBD2 (6 bases each). Per germline, CDR1 LGHDT and CDR2 YNNKEL (reference sequence). Trimming took off 4 bases at V and 4 bases at J, with 15 bases between the two ends. The CDR3 is 15 amino acids. CDR3 coding DNA: TGTGCCAGCAGCCGTAACGTGGGGGGCCCAGATACGCAGTATTTT. Its protein is CASSRNVGGPDTQYF.

This clonotype has at least ten counts. This may be a read error: a much more frequent sequence differs by one nucleotide. The chain joins TRBV6-5 to TRBJ2-1; D is ambiguous. Germline values: CDR1 MNHEY, CDR2 SVGAGI. The CDR3 sequence is 14 residues long. Trimming left V 6 bases short and J 12 bases short, with 21 bases between. The CDR3 nucleotides are TGTGCCAGCAGCGCTACCTTTCCTGATCGACGGCAGTTCTTC. Its protein is CASSATFPDRRQFF.

This clonotype was found a few times. This chain links TRBV15 with TRBJ1-2; 8 positions agree with TRBD1. V lost 3 bases and J lost 4; bases outside the gene matches: 10. Per the germline V gene, CDR1 is LNHNV and CDR2 is YYDKDF (reference sequence). The CDR3 is 16 residues long. CDR3 bases: TGTGCCACCAGCAGGCCCATATCAGGGGGCGCCTATGGCTACACCTTC. Its protein is CATSRPISGGAYGYTF. Supplemented by reference TRBV15 and TRBJ1-2, the full variable domain reads DAMVIQNPRYQVTQFGKPVTLSCSQTLNHNVMYWYQQKSSQAPKLLFHYYDKDFNNEADTPDNFQSRRPNTSFCFLDIRSPGLGDTAMYLCATSRPISGGAYGYTFGSGTRLTVV.

In its sample, this clonotype was seen many times. The genes are TRBV4-2 and TRBJ2-4; D might be TRBD2 (5 bases). CDR3 length equals 17 residues. The germline CDR1 and CDR2 sequences are LGHNA and YNFKEQ. V lost 4 bases and J lost 0, with 16 bases in between. CDR3: CASSPILGGLAKNIQYF. CDR3 nucleotides: TGTGCCAGCAGCCCGATTCTAGGCGGGCTAGCCAAAAACATTCAGTACTTC.

This clonotype occurred a few times. The rearrangement links TRBV5-5 to TRBJ1-1, with D uncertain. V gave up 4 bases and J gave up 12 bases, with 22 bases separating them. Germline assignment: CDR1 SGHKS and CDR2 YYEKEE (reference sequence). The CDR3 sequence is 14 residues long. The CDR3 loop is CASSHEIRGYLSFF. CDR3 DNA: TGTGCCAGCAGCCATGAAATTCGGGGATATTTGTCTTTCTTT.

This clonotype was seen a handful of times. V is TRBV12-3 or TRBV12-4 and J is TRBJ2-3; D is tentatively TRBD1 or TRBD2 (5 bases each). The CDR3 is made up of 17 amino acids. Trimming took 5 bases from V and 3 from J, leaving 21 bases between them. CDR3 in DNA: TGTGCCAGCAGTCTCCGAAAGGGACGGGGTAATACAGATACGCAGTATTTT. It yields the protein CASSLRKGRGNTDTQYF.

This clonotype turned up a few times. The genes are TRBV14 and TRBJ1-6; TRBD1 matches at 7 bases. The CDR3 is 16 amino acids. V dropped 5 bases and J dropped 0; count of bases not matched to a gene: 4. In germline, CDR1 is SGHDN, CDR2 FVKESK. The CDR3, as DNA: TGTGCCAGCAGCAAGGACAGGAGCTCCTATAATTCACCCCTCCACTTT. This gives the protein CASSKDRSSYNSPLHF.

This clonotype was observed a few times. The chain uses TRBV20-1 and TRBJ2-5; TRBD2 aligns across 12 bases. CDR3 size: 14 residues. V lost 7 bases to trimming and J lost 2 bases; unmatched junction nucleotides: 5. CDR1 is DFQATT, CDR2 SNEGSKA, per germline (reference sequence). The CDR3 DNA follows: TGCAGTGGGACTAGCGGGGTGATACAAGAGACCCAGTACTTC. This encodes CSGTSGVIQETQYF.

This rearrangement joins TRBV9 to TRBJ2-7, with D tentatively TRBD1 (5 bases). Trimming took 0 bases from V and 0 from J, leaving 10 bases between them. The CDR3 is 15 residues long. CDR1 and CDR2 from the germline V gene are SGDLS and YYNGEE. The CDR3 region has the DNA TGTGCCAGCAGCGTAGGGGGCAGCCACTCCTACGAGCAGTACTTC. The encoded protein is CASSVGGSHSYEQYF.

The V call is TRBV29-1, the J call TRBJ2-5; D perhaps matches TRBD1 (6 bases). CDR1 and CDR2 from the germline V gene are SQVTM and ANQGSEA. V lost 3 bases and J lost 11, with 16 bases in between. The CDR3 runs 12 residues. The DNA of the CDR3 is TGCAGCGTTGAGCTCGGGGACAATGAGCAGTACTTC. It specifies CSVELGDNEQYF.

The chain carries TRBV25-1 and TRBJ1-1; D is perhaps TRBD1 (5 bases). V was trimmed by 1 base and J by 12 bases, leaving 15 bases between them. This CDR3 comprises 13 residues. The germline V gene has CDR1 MGHDK and CDR2 SYGVNS. CDR3 region: CASSELNWAGTFF. The CDR3 bases are TGTGCCAGCAGTGAATTAAACTGGGCAGGGACTTTCTTT.